This T cell receptor beta chain originates from a study of blood T cell repertoires in COVID-19 (dated by TCRdb to 2018 to 2020). In terms of the full investigation: The collaborator samples originated in the United States, Italy and Spain and spanned the acute and convalescent phases of COVID-19. The prospective study material was composed of cDNA or gDNA derived from T cells, B-cell-depleted T cells, or PBMCs. Deeply sampled blood TCRbeta repertoires from subjects exposed to, actively infected with, or recovered from COVID-19 were included in the dataset. The repertoires were made available in a free public database intended to serve as a resource for research on the immune response to SARS-CoV-2. Samples were obtained from the ongoing ImmuneRACE study (first 160 participants) and from about 1,300 subjects provided by 6 global collaborators. Sample metadata almost always included a de-identified subject ID, COVID-19 status, age in years and sex. Where available, HLA class I and class II types were obtained from metadata supplied by the sample provider rather than from assay-based typing.

Participants in the prospective study were aged about 18 to 89 years, lived in 20 to 30 United States geographic areas, and enrolled through a virtual design. In the prospective study, cohorts were assigned on the basis of participant-reported clinical history obtained from a screening survey and a study questionnaire. Recovered participants in ImmuneRACE Cohort 3 were defined by two consecutive negative NP/OP PCR tests, clearance by a healthcare professional, or resolution of symptoms. In the prospective study, whole blood, serum and a nasopharyngeal or oropharyngeal swab were collected from each participant by mobile phlebotomists. Participants in the prospective study had the option to provide additional blood draws and questionnaires over a 2-month period. Before DNA extraction, blood samples from the prospective study were shipped at room temperature or frozen. TCRbeta CDR3 regions were amplified from genomic DNA by means of the immunoSEQ Assay, a bias-controlled multiplex PCR. On the authors' methods: The number of nucleated cells in each sample was estimated by amplification of reference gene primers within the assay. Sequence reads were collapsed and filtered to measure the absolute abundance of every unique TCRbeta CDR3 rearrangement. For each sample, productive Simpson clonality was calculated by taking the square root of Simpson's diversity index across productive rearrangements. The source is immuneACCESS, and TCRdb retained only in-frame sequences with V and J called. Part of the clones is not carried over; for the studies checked, unresolved V genes explain less than half of this, and the remainder is unexplained. V, J and clone size reflect that table, while D and trimming were determined from the DNA. The sample table shows 430,000 or so clones, and around 87% are seen once. The top ten clonotypes cover 1.5% to 2% of the sample.

What the authors observed across the whole study: The amount of clinical and demographic metadata varied by source and participant and was provided uncurated.

V has 0 bases trimmed and J has 9 bases trimmed; junction bases matching no gene number 9. From the germline V gene, CDR1 is SGHRS and CDR2 is YFSETQ. From the cysteine through the phenylalanine, the CDR3 covers 16 amino acids. Only the CDR3 DNA stays, 48 bases, in frame from base 1. Notes on this clone: The antigen it recognizes is unknown. No much larger clonotype is one base removed from it; base qualities were not supplied.

The source is a woman in her forties who had recovered from COVID-19. Sequenced input: PBMCs or T cells enriched from blood (not recorded which). The chain joins TRBV5-1 to TRBJ2-1, with 10 middle bases fitting TRBD2. The CDR3 protein is CASSLGIAGGLIEQFF. The DNA reads as follows: TGCGCCAGCAGCTTGGGAATAGCGGGAGGTCTCATTGAGCAGTTCTTC. With the portions outside the CDR3 filled from the reference TRBV5-1 and TRBJ2-1 genes, the complete variable region becomes KAGVTQTPRYLIKTRGQQVTLSCSPISGHRSVSWYQQTPGQGLQFLFEYFSETQRNKGNFPGRFSGRQFSNSRSEMNVSTLELGDSALYLCASSLGIAGGLIEQFFGPGTRLTVL.